This T cell receptor (beta chain) was captured in a study of human T cells and chemical hapten exposure (dated by TCRdb to 2020 to 2023). The study in broad terms: For sensitization, 2% DPC in acetone was applied to an approximately 2 cm by approximately 2 cm area of upper inner arm skin. Throughout the roughly 26-week study period, patients were also given weekly therapeutic DPC doses on the scalp. Patch testing on the upper back used Finn chambers containing 0.01% DPC, with scoring done after 6 days according to International Contact Dermatitis Research Group standards. The patient cohort, mostly female, included alopecia areata with under or over 50% scalp involvement, alopecia totalis and alopecia universalis. The libraries were sequenced as a pool, and the TCR yield per sample differed mostly because of small variations in library volumes within the pool. Peripheral blood TCR repertoire changes were tracked in vivo in alopecia patients during primary and secondary sensitization to the hapten diphenylcyclopropenone (DPC). Blood samples were taken from patients before sensitization (week 0) and then at 2, 6 and about 24 weeks after DPC sensitization. Blood for TCR sequencing was provided by twenty-nine alopecia patients at one to four time points (pre-sensitization, 2, 6 and 24 weeks). What the study reported, not specific to this receptor: After repeated subsampling, the strength of the expansion versus patch-test correlation and the threshold at which it became significant changed. A positive correlation was found between the number of PT1 expanded TCRs and patch test score, with significance reached at thresholds 8, 16 and 32 but not 4. Significantly more large CDR3 similarity clusters were formed by expanded TCRs than by pre-sensitization or healthy control sets, consistent with antigen-driven responses. Because every patient had alopecia, a presumed autoimmune disease, the patients' immune response might differ from that of healthy individuals. DPC sensitization did not change how many TCRs were above 1 in 1000 frequency, and no evidence was found of alterations in global repertoire structure.

The sample's time point label, decoded: patch test 2, 6 weeks after DPC sensitization. Sample treatment or condition, as interpreted from the label and publication: therapeutic diphenylcyclopropenone sensitization with weekly scalp DPC. At every patch-test visit, the blood draw took place before the patch test was put on. Patients were eligible if aged 18 to 70, diagnosed with alopecia and judged suitable for DPC therapy, and pregnant patients were excluded. Total RNA was isolated from unfractionated whole blood collected in Tempus Blood RNA tubes. V has 5 bases trimmed and J has 8 bases trimmed; junction bases matching no gene number 7. Counted from cysteine to phenylalanine, this CDR3 has 15 amino acids. Solely the CDR3 DNA is kept, with 45 bases framed from the first base. This clonotype was seen at least ten times. Its binding antigen is unknown. The sample holds no much larger clone one base away, and base qualities are not on file.

The library was made by RACE. The sample was run on a NextSeq 500. During library preparation, unique molecular identifiers were attached to individual cDNA molecules so that TCRs could be counted quantitatively and reproducibly. Each blood RNA sample was used to sequence both TCR alpha and TCR beta chains. Per the original workflow: Samples had a median of 95,638 TCRs, with a range from about 23,224 to 750,000. V, J and CDR3 annotation of the TCR reads was carried out using the Decombinator software suite. For PS versus PT1 abundance plots, all samples were subsampled to the same number of TCRs (28,000). TCRs were defined as expanded if absent before sensitization and observed at least eight times at the 2-week time point. TCRdb reanalyzed the raw reads on its own, using fastp at Q25 for trimming and MiXCR for clone calling, and kept in-frame beta chains. Entries are consolidated by CDR3 protein sequence, retaining the most common genes and DNA. None of the V and J calls come from the authors' own analysis; TCRdb made them. The sample records 110,000 or so distinct CDR3 sequences, 9% to 9.5% of which are singletons. The ten largest clones capture 3.1% of the sample.

The chain is encoded by TRBV12-3 or TRBV12-4 joined to TRBJ1-6, with TRBD1 matching 9 junction bases. This clonotype was obtained from a woman in her 40s with alopecia areata. Some clones in this sample may be carry-over from other donors' samples. The sample here was whole blood, taken in connection with sensitization to the hapten diphenylcyclopropenone (DPC). The DNA is as follows: TGTGCCAGCAGTCCCCGGGACAGGGCCGATTCACCCCTCCACTTT. Its protein is CASSPRDRADSPLHF.